This T cell receptor beta chain was captured in a study of CD8 T cells in Susac syndrome. The CDR3 totals 14 residues. V lost 5 bases and J 4 bases, leaving 14 bases between the germline ends. Per the germline V gene, CDR1 is SGHAT and CDR2 is FQNNGV. The multiple sclerosis control group was made up of treatment-naive patients with stable or active relapsing-remitting disease. Reverse transcription of roughly 0.5 to 1 ug RNA was performed with random hexamers. Via MiXCR, TCRdb re-called the immunoSEQ multiplex PCR reads, giving one row per CDR3 protein. The sample lists 250,000 to 350,000 distinct CDR3 sequences, about 90% occurring once.

The clonotype originates from a human donor with multiple sclerosis. The chain employs TRBV11-2 and TRBJ2-5; D unresolved. Sequenced sample: CD4+ T cells from PBMCs. The CDR3 DNA reads as TGTGCCAGCAGCCAGTTCGTTCTGACAGAGACCCAGTACTTC. Translating gives CASSQFVLTETQYF.